The sequence of this T cell receptor (beta chain) was determined in a study of CD8 T cells in ankylosing spondylitis. TCRdb analysed the 5' RACE reads with MiXCR anew, one entry per CDR3 protein. The sample carries under 950,000 distinct CDR3 sequences, under 20% recorded once. The germline gives CDR1 SGHRS, CDR2 YFSETQ. The CDR3 loop spans 15 amino acids. V lost 3 bases and J lost 4; bases outside the gene matches: 6. Study-level points and caveats: Ankylosing spondylitis blood seemed to carry a telltale TCR beta motif made of seven or eight highly homologous variants.

The table lists this clonotype with a few counts. Its specificity is unknown. This chain connects TRBV5-1 to TRBJ2-1, with 8 nucleotides matching TRBD2. The sequence came from a male donor with ankylosing spondylitis. The material sequenced was blood, either unsorted or a sorted T cell fraction (not recorded which). The CDR3 DNA is TGCGCCAGCAGCTCGGGGGGGACAAAATACAATGAGCAGTTCTTC. It specifies CASSSGGTKYNEQFF.